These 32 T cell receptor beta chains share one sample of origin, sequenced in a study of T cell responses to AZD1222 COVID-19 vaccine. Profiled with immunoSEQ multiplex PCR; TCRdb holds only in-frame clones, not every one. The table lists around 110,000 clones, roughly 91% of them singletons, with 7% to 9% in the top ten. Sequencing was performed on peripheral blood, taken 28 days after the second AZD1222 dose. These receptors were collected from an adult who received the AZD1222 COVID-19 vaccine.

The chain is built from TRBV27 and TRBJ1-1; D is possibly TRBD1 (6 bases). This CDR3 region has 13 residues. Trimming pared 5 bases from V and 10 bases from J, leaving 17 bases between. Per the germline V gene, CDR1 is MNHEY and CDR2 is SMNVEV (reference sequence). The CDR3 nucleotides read TGTGCCAGCAGTAGCTACCAGGGGAGACGAGCTTTCTTT. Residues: CASSSYQGRRAFF.

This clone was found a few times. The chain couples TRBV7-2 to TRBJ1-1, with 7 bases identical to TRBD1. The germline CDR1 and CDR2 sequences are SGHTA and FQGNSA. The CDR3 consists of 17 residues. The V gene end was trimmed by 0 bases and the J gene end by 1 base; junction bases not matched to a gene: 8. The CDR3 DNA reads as TGTGCCAGCAGCTTAGCGGAGACAGGGCGGGGGAACACTGAAGCTTTCTTT. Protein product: CASSLAETGRGNTEAFF.

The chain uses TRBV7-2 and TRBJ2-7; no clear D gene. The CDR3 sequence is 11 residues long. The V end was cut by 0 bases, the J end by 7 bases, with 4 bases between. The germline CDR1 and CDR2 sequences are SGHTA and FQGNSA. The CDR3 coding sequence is TGTGCCAGCAGCTTAGCGGAAGAGCAGTACTTC. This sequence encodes CASSLAEEQYF.

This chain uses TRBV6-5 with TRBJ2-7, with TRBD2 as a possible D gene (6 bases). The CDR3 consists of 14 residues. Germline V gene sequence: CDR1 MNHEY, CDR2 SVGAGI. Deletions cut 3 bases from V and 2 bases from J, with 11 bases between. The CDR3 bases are TGTGCCAGCAGTTATGGTCCGGGGGCCTACGAGCAGTACTTC. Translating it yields CASSYGPGAYEQYF.

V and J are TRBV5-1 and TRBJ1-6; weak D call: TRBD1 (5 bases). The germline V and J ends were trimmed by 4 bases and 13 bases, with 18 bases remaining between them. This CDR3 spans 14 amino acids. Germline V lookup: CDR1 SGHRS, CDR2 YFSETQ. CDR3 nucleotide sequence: TGCGCCAGCAGCAGGGACGTAGGTTTGTCCCCCCTCCACTTT. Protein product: CASSRDVGLSPLHF.

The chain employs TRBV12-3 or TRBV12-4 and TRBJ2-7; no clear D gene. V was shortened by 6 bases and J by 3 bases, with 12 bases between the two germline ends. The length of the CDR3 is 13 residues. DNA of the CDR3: TGTGCCAGCAGCCCCTACCTGCTCTACGAGCAGTACTTC. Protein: CASSPYLLYEQYF.

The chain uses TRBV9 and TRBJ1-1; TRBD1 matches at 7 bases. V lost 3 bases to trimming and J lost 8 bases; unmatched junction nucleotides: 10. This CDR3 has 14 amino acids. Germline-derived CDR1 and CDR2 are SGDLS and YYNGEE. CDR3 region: CASSALQGKGEAFF. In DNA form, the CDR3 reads TGTGCCAGCAGCGCACTACAGGGGAAGGGCGAAGCTTTCTTT.

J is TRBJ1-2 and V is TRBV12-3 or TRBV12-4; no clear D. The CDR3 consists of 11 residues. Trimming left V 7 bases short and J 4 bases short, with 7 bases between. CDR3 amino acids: CASTFGYGYTF. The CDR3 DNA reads TGTGCCAGCACCTTCGGCTATGGCTACACCTTC.

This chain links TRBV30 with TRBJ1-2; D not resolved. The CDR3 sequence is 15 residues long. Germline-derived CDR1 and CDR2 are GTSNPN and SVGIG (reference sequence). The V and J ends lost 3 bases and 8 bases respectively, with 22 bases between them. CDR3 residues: CAWSVNGGPTEGYTF. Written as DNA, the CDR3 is TGTGCCTGGAGCGTAAACGGTGGGCCGACGGAGGGCTACACCTTC. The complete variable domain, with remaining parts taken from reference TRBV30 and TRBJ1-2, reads SQTIHQWPATLVQPVGSPLSLECTVEGTSNPNLYWYRQAAGRGLQLLFYSVGIGQISSEVPQNLSASRPQDRQFILSSKKLLLSDSGFYLCAWSVNGGPTEGYTFGSGTRLTVV.

CDR3 amino acids: CASSLTGAGSETQYF. The CDR3, as DNA: TGTGCCAGCAGCTTAACTGGAGCGGGGTCGGAGACCCAGTACTTC. The chain has TRBV7-2 and TRBJ2-5; 7 nucleotides match TRBD2. The CDR3 has 15 amino acids. Germline values: CDR1 SGHTA, CDR2 FQGNSA. V shed 2 bases, J shed 5 bases, and the junction held 8 bases outside the gene matches. The variable domain in full, with the rest retrieved from reference TRBV7-2 and TRBJ2-5, is GAGVSQSPSNKVTEKGKDVELRCDPISGHTALYWYRQSLGQGLEFLIYFQGNSAPDKSGLPSDRFSAERTGGSVSTLTIQRTQQEDSAVYLCASSLTGAGSETQYFGPGTRLLVL.

CDR3 in DNA: TGTGCCAGCACCCCCAGGGCTAATTCACCCCTCCACTTT. Translation: CASTPRANSPLHF. The chain is built from TRBV6-5 and TRBJ1-6; D is perhaps TRBD1 (5 bases). Trimming took 7 bases from V and 6 from J, leaving 10 bases between them. CDR1 MNHEY and CDR2 SVGAGI come from the germline V gene. The CDR3 has 13 amino acids.

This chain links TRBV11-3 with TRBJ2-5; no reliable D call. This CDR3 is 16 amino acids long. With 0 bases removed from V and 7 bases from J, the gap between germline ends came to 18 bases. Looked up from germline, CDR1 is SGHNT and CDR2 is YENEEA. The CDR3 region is CASSLDTDPRPRTQYF. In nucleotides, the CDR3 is TGTGCCAGCAGCTTAGATACCGATCCCCGGCCGAGGACCCAGTACTTC. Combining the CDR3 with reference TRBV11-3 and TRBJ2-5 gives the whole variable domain EAGVVQSPRYKIIEKKQPVAFWCNPISGHNTLYWYLQNLGQGPELLIRYENEEAVDDSQLPKDRFSAERLKGVDSTLKIQPAELGDSAVYLCASSLDTDPRPRTQYFGPGTRLLVL.

CDR3 in amino acids: CASSQDYGNYEQYF. The CDR3 nucleotides read TGCGCCAGCAGCCAAGACTACGGGAACTACGAGCAGTACTTC. The chain is built from TRBV4-3 and TRBJ2-7; the D gene is possibly TRBD2 (5 bases). V lost 0 bases and J lost 3, with 9 bases in between. In germline, CDR1 is LGHNA, CDR2 YSLEER. CDR3 length equals 14 residues.

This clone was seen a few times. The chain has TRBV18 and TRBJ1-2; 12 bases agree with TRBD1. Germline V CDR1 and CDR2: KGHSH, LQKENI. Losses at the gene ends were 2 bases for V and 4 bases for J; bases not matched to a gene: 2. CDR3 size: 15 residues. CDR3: CASSPGTGGAYGYTF. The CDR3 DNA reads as TGTGCCAGCTCACCAGGGACAGGGGGCGCCTATGGCTACACCTTC.

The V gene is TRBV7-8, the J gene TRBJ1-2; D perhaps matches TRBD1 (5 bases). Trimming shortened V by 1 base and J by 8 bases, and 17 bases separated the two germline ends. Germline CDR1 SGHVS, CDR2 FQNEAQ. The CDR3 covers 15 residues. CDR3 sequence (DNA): TGTGCCAGCAGCTTAGACCGGGGGGAGATCGTCGGCTACACCTTC. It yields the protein CASSLDRGEIVGYTF.

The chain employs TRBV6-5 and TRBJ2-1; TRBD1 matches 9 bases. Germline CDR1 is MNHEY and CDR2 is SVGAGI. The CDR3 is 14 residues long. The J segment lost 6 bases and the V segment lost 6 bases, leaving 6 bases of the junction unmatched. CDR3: CASRGTGTFNEQFF. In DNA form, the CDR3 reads TGTGCCAGCAGGGGGACAGGGACGTTCAATGAGCAGTTCTTC.

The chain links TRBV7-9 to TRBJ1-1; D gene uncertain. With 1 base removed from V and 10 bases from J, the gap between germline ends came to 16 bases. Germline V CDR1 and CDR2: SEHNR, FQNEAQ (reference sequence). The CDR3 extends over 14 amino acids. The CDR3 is CASSLEGQATAAFF. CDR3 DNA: TGTGCCAGCAGCTTAGAGGGTCAGGCGACGGCAGCTTTCTTT.

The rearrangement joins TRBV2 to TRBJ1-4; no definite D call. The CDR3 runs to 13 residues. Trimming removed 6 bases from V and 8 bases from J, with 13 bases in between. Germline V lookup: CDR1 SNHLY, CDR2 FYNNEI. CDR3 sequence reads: CASRSVTLEKLFF. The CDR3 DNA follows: TGTGCCAGCAGATCGGTCACCCTAGAAAAACTGTTTTTT.

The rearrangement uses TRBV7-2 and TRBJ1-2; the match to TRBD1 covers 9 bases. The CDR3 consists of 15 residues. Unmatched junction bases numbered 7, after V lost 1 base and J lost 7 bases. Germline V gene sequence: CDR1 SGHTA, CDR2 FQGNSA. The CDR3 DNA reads TGTGCCAGCAGCTTAGTCGGGACAGGGTGGGGTGGCTACACCTTC. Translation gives CASSLVGTGWGGYTF.

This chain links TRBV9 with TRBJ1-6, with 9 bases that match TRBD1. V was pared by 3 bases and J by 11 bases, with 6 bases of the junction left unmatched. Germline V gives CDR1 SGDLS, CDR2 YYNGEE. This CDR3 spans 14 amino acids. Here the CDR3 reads CASSAGQGTAPLHF. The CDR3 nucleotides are TGTGCCAGCAGCGCGGGACAGGGAACGGCACCCCTCCACTTT.

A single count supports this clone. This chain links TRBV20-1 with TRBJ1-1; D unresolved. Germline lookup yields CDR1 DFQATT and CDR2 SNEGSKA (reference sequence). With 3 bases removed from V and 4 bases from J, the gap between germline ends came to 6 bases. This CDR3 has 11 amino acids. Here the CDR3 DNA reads TGCAGTGCTAGCTACGGCACTGAAGCTTTCTTT. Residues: CSASYGTEAFF.

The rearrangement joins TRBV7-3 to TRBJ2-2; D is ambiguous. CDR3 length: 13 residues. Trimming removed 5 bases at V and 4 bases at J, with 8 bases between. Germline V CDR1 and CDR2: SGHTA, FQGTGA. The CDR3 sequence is CASSTPTTGELFF. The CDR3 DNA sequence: TGTGCCAGCAGCACCCCCACCACCGGGGAGCTGTTTTTT.

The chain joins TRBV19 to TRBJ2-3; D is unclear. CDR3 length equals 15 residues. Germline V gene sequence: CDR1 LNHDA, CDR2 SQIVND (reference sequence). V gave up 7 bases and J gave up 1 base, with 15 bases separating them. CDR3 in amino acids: CASIADPVGTDTQYF. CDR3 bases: TGTGCCAGTATCGCCGACCCGGTGGGCACAGATACGCAGTATTTT. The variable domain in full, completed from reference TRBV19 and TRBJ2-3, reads DGGITQSPKYLFRKEGQNVTLSCEQNLNHDAMYWYRQDPGQGLRLIYYSQIVNDFQKGDIAEGYSVSREKKESFPLTVTSAQKNPTAFYLCASIADPVGTDTQYFGPGTRLTVL.

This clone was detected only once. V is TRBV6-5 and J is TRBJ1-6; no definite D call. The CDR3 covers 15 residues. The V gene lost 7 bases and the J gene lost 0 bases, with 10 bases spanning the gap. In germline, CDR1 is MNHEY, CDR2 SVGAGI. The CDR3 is CASTSGSSYNSPLHF. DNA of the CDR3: TGTGCCAGCACCTCGGGGAGCTCCTATAATTCACCCCTCCACTTT.

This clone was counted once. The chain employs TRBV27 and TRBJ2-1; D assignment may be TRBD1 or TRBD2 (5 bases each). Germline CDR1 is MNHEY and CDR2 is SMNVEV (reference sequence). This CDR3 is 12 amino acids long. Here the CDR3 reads CSVGRAYNEQFF. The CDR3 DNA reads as TGTTCCGTGGGGCGGGCCTACAATGAGCAGTTCTTC.

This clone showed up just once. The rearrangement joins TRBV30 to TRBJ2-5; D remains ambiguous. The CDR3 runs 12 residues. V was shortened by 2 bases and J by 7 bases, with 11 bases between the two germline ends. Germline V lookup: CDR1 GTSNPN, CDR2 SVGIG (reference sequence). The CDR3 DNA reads TGTGCCTGGAGTCCAAGCCTGAGGACCCAGTACTTC. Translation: CAWSPSLRTQYF.

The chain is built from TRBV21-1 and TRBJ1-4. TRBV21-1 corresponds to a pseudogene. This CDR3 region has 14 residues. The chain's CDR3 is CASSKAATNEKLFF. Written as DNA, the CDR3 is TGTGCCAGCAGCAAAGCGGCAACTAATGAAAAACTGTTTTTT.

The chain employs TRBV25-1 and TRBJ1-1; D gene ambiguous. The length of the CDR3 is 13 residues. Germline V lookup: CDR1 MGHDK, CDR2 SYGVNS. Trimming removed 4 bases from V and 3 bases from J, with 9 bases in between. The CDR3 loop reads CASSAGIYTEAFF. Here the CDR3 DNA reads TGTGCCAGCAGTGCAGGAATTTACACTGAAGCTTTCTTT.

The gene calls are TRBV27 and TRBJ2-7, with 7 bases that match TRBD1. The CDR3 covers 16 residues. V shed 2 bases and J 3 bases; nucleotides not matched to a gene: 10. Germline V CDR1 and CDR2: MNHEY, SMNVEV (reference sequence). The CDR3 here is CASSLPTGRGRYEQYF. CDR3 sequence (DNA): TGTGCCAGCAGTTTACCGACAGGGCGTGGACGCTACGAGCAGTACTTC.

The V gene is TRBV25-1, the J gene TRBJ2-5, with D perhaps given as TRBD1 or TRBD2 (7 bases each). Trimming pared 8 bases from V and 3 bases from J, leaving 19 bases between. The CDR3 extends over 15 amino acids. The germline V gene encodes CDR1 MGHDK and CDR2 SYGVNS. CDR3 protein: CASGRGGGAEETQYF. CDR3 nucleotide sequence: TGTGCCAGCGGCAGGGGGGGAGGGGCTGAAGAGACCCAGTACTTC.

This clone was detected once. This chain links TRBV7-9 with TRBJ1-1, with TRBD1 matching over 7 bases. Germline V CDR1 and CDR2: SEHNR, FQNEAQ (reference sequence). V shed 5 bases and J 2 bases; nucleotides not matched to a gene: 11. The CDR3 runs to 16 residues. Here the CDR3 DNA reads TGTGCCAGCAGCCCTCGGGCTGGGGACAGAAACACTGAAGCTTTCTTT. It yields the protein CASSPRAGDRNTEAFF.

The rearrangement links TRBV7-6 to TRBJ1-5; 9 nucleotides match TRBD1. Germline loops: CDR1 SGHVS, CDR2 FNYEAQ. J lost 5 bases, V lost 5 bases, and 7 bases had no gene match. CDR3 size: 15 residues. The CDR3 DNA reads TGTGCCAGCAGCAAAACAGGGGGCGCGTATCAGCCCCAGCATTTT. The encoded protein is CASSKTGGAYQPQHF.